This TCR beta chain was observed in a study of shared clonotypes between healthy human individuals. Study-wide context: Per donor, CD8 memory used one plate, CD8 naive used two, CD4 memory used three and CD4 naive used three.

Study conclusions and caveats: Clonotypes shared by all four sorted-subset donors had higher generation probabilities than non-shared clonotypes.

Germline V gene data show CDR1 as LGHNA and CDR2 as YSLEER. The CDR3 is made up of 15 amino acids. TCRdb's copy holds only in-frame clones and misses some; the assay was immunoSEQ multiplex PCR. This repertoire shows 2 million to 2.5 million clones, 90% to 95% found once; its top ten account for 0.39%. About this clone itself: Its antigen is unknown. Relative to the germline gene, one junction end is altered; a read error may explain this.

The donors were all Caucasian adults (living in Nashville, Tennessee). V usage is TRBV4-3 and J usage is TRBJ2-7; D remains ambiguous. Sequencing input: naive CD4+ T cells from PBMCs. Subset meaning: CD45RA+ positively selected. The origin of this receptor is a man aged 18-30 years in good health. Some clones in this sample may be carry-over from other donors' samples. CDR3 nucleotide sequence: TGCGCCAGCAGGCAAGGGATCGGGTCGTCCTACGAGCAGTACTTC. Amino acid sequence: CASRQGIGSSYEQYF.